A single sample is the source of the 19 T cell receptor beta chains below, sequenced in a study of blood T cell repertoires in COVID-19 (dated by TCRdb to 2020 to 2022). The library came from the immunoSEQ multiplex PCR assay. In its TCRdb copy, this immuneACCESS table keeps in-frame sequences only and misses some clones. Where compared with another copy, unresolved V genes explain less than half of these, and the others have no known cause. This sample holds some 130,000 clones; around 83% were observed only once. The ten largest clones capture 18% of the sample. The sequencing input was PBMCs or T cells enriched from blood (not recorded which). These receptors were obtained from a man between 25 and 39 years old who had recovered from COVID-19.

V and J are TRBV7-8 and TRBJ1-2; 9 nucleotides align to TRBD1. The germline CDR1 and CDR2 sequences are SGHVS and FQNEAQ. V lost 5 bases, J lost 5 bases, and 3 bases stayed unmatched. The CDR3 contains 13 residues. The CDR3 region is CASSLGTGYGYTF. CDR3 nucleotides: TGTGCCAGCAGCCTGGGGACAGGGTATGGCTACACCTTC.

The chain couples TRBV7-9 to TRBJ1-1; the match to TRBD1 covers 9 bases. CDR3 size: 16 residues. V gave up 4 bases and J gave up 4 bases; unmatched junction bases: 10. The V gene's germline CDR1 is SEHNR and CDR2 FQNEAQ (reference sequence). The CDR3 DNA is TGTGCCAGCAGCTCCGGGACAGGGCGTGGGGGCACTGAAGCTTTCTTT. It specifies CASSSGTGRGGTEAFF.

V is TRBV29-1 and J is TRBJ2-1, with D perhaps TRBD1 (6 bases). In germline, CDR1 is SQVTM, CDR2 ANQGSEA. Trimming shortened V by 4 bases and J by 6 bases, and 16 bases separated the two germline ends. CDR3 length: 14 amino acids. The CDR3 nucleotides read TGCAGCGTTGTAGGTCAGGGGAGCTTCAATGAGCAGTTCTTC. This translates into CSVVGQGSFNEQFF.

The CDR3 region is CAWSAQDSGANVLTF. DNA for the CDR3: TGTGCCTGGAGTGCCCAGGACTCTGGGGCCAACGTCCTGACTTTC. This chain connects TRBV30 to TRBJ2-6; D call uncertain. This CDR3 comprises 15 residues. CDR1 is GTSNPN and CDR2 is SVGIG in the germline V gene (reference sequence). V lost 1 base, J lost 0 bases, and 7 bases lay in between.

The rearrangement uses TRBV2 and TRBJ1-1; no clear D gene. Per germline, CDR1 SNHLY and CDR2 FYNNEI. This CDR3 has 15 residues. V lost 6 bases and J 0 bases, leaving 14 bases between the germline ends. CDR3 sequence (DNA): TGTGCCAGCAGGGGAACGGGGTACTTGAACACTGAAGCTTTCTTT. Protein sequence: CASRGTGYLNTEAFF. The variable domain in full, completed from reference TRBV2 and TRBJ1-1, reads EPEVTQTPSHQVTQMGQEVILRCVPISNHLYFYWYRQILGQKVEFLVSFYNNEISEKSEIFDDQFSVERPDGSNFTLKIRSTKLEDSAMYFCASRGTGYLNTEAFFGQGTRLTVV.

At least ten counts were recorded for this clone. V gene TRBV3-1 (or the pseudogene TRBV3-2) combines with J gene TRBJ2-4, with 10 bases lining up with TRBD2. In germline, CDR1 is LGHDT, CDR2 YNNKEL (reference sequence). The CDR3 runs 22 residues. V lost 5 bases and J lost 0; bases outside the gene matches: 22. CDR3 in DNA: TGTGCCAGCAGCGGGATAAATTTAGCGGGGGGACCTAAAAAGTTAGCCAAAAACATTCAGTACTTC. This translates into CASSGINLAGGPKKLAKNIQYF.

V is TRBV10-3 and J is TRBJ2-2; 7 bases match TRBD1. In germline, CDR1 is ENHRY, CDR2 SYGVKD. Germline trimming cut 4 bases from V and 2 bases from J; bases unmatched to any gene: 7. The CDR3 has 16 amino acids. The CDR3 spells CAISGTGGTNTGELFF. CDR3 coding DNA: TGTGCCATCAGTGGGACAGGTGGGACAAACACCGGGGAGCTGTTTTTT.

The chain couples TRBV5-6 to TRBJ1-1, with 9 bases matching TRBD1. After removal of 4 bases from V and 5 bases from J, the junction contained 3 bases not matched to a gene. The CDR3 consists of 13 residues. Germline values: CDR1 SGHDT, CDR2 YYEEEE. The DNA of the CDR3 is TGTGCCAGCAGCGCCGGGACAGGGACTGAAGCTTTCTTT. It specifies CASSAGTGTEAFF. Full variable domain (remainder filled in from reference TRBV5-6 and TRBJ1-1): DAGVTQSPTHLIKTRGQQVTLRCSPKSGHDTVSWYQQALGQGPQFIFQYYEEEERQRGNFPDRFSGHQFPNYSSELNVNALLLGDSALYLCASSAGTGTEAFFGQGTRLTVV.

The chain carries TRBV7-9 and TRBJ1-4, with a weak D call TRBD1 (6 bases). The CDR3 runs to 16 residues. Trimming pared 6 bases from V and 3 bases from J, leaving 17 bases between. CDR1 is SEHNR and CDR2 is FQNEAQ in the germline V gene (reference sequence). This CDR3 is CASSQSAGAANEKLFF. The CDR3 DNA reads TGTGCCAGCAGTCAGTCCGCGGGGGCGGCTAATGAAAAACTGTTTTTT.

The chain uses TRBV6-5 and TRBJ1-6, with D perhaps matching TRBD1 (6 bases). The CDR3 has 16 amino acids. Germline CDR1 and CDR2: MNHEY and SVGAGI. Trimming cost V 0 bases and J 6 bases, with 12 bases left between them. The CDR3: CASSYSGTTPNSPLHF. Written as DNA, the CDR3 is TGTGCCAGCAGTTACTCGGGGACAACTCCTAATTCACCCCTCCACTTT.

This chain links TRBV5-6 with TRBJ2-5; 7 bases fit TRBD1. The closer fit of TRBJ2-7 to the DNA end suggests the J call may be wrong. The germline gives CDR1 SGHDT, CDR2 YYEEEE. This CDR3 spans 13 amino acids. CDR3 in amino acids: CASSPWTGGEQYF. The DNA of the CDR3 is TGTGCCAGCAGCCCGTGGACAGGTGGCGAGCAGTACTTC.

The chain links TRBV19 to TRBJ1-5; 7 positions agree with TRBD1. This CDR3 is built from 15 residues. CDR1 and CDR2 from the germline V gene are LNHDA and SQIVND (reference sequence). The V and J ends lost 7 bases and 0 bases, in that order; junction bases with no gene match: 6. The CDR3 DNA reads TGTGCCAGTAAGGGGGACAGATATAGCAATCAGCCCCAGCATTTT. Residues: CASKGDRYSNQPQHF.

The V call is TRBV30, the J call TRBJ2-3; possibly TRBD1 for D (5 bases). CDR3 length: 13 residues. CDR1 GTSNPN and CDR2 SVGIG come from the germline V gene (reference sequence). Between the trimmed V and J ends, which lost 5 bases and 4 bases, there was a span of 13 bases. CDR3 region: CAWLGPVSDTQYF. The CDR3 nucleotides read TGTGCCTGGTTGGGGCCGGTTTCAGATACGCAGTATTTT. The full variable domain, in which reference TRBV30 and TRBJ2-3 provide the parts outside the CDR3, is SQTIHQWPATLVQPVGSPLSLECTVEGTSNPNLYWYRQAAGRGLQLLFYSVGIGQISSEVPQNLSASRPQDRQFILSSKKLLLSDSGFYLCAWLGPVSDTQYFGPGTRLTVL.

J is TRBJ1-1 and V is TRBV18; unclear D gene. V gave up 2 bases and J gave up 8 bases, with 9 bases separating them. This CDR3 has 12 residues. Germline CDR1 reads KGHSH; CDR2 reads LQKENI. The CDR3 nucleotides read TGTGCCAGCTCACCAGGCGGGATCGAAGCTTTCTTT. It encodes CASSPGGIEAFF.

This clone was detected only once. This chain connects TRBV18 to TRBJ1-1; 8 nucleotides agree with TRBD1. V gave up 3 bases and J gave up 5 bases; unmatched junction bases: 11. Germline V lookup: CDR1 KGHSH, CDR2 LQKENI. The CDR3 has 16 amino acids. CDR3 protein: CASSPLVAGGGTEAFF. CDR3 nucleotide sequence: TGTGCCAGCTCACCCCTGGTTGCAGGGGGCGGGACTGAAGCTTTCTTT. Supplemented by reference TRBV18 and TRBJ1-1, the full variable domain reads NAGVMQNPRHLVRRRGQEARLRCSPMKGHSHVYWYRQLPEEGLKFMVYLQKENIIDESGMPKERFSAEFPKEGPSILRIQQVVRGDSAAYFCASSPLVAGGGTEAFFGQGTRLTVV.

The J gene is TRBJ2-5, the V gene TRBV30, with a possible D match to TRBD2 (6 bases). The CDR3 runs 13 residues. Deletions cut 2 bases from V and 7 bases from J, with 14 bases between. From germline, CDR1 is GTSNPN and CDR2 SVGIG (reference sequence). This chain's CDR3 is CAWSSTRPGTQYF. The CDR3, as DNA: TGTGCCTGGAGTTCGACTAGGCCGGGGACCCAGTACTTC. Full variable domain (missing parts from reference TRBV30 and TRBJ2-5): SQTIHQWPATLVQPVGSPLSLECTVEGTSNPNLYWYRQAAGRGLQLLFYSVGIGQISSEVPQNLSASRPQDRQFILSSKKLLLSDSGFYLCAWSSTRPGTQYFGPGTRLLVL.

V gene TRBV2 combines with J gene TRBJ2-5; TRBD2 matches at 13 bases. CDR3 length equals 16 residues. The germline CDR1 and CDR2 sequences are SNHLY and FYNNEI. With 6 bases clipped from V and 5 bases from J, the junction kept 9 bases outside the gene matches. The CDR3 DNA follows: TGTGCCAGCAGCCCGACTAGCGGGAGGCCGGAGGAGACCCAGTACTTC. This codes for CASSPTSGRPEETQYF.

V gene TRBV5-1 combines with J gene TRBJ2-1; possibly TRBD2 for D (5 bases). This CDR3 has 14 amino acids. Looked up from germline, CDR1 is SGHRS and CDR2 is YFSETQ. Trimming shortened V by 0 bases and J by 8 bases, and 12 bases separated the two germline ends. The CDR3 sequence is CASSLAGVSDEQFF. CDR3 bases: TGCGCCAGCAGCTTGGCCGGGGTTTCGGATGAGCAGTTCTTC. Full variable domain (rest looked up from reference TRBV5-1 and TRBJ2-1): KAGVTQTPRYLIKTRGQQVTLSCSPISGHRSVSWYQQTPGQGLQFLFEYFSETQRNKGNFPGRFSGRQFSNSRSEMNVSTLELGDSALYLCASSLAGVSDEQFFGPGTRLTVL.

The gene calls are TRBV19 and TRBJ2-7, with 8 bases fitting TRBD2. The CDR3 spans 15 residues. V lost 0 bases, J lost 4 bases, and 5 bases stayed unmatched. Germline loops: CDR1 LNHDA, CDR2 SQIVND (reference sequence). The CDR3 loop reads CASSIDSGSSYEQYF. The CDR3 nucleotides are TGTGCCAGTAGTATAGACAGCGGGAGCTCTTACGAGCAGTACTTC.